What follows describes a single T cell receptor beta chain. These data belong to a study of cytomegalovirus exposure and HLA in healthy donors. The PCR was carried out with 60 Vbeta primers and 13 Jbeta primers. Data came from immunoSEQ multiplex PCR; TCRdb stores just in-frame clones and leaves some out. This sample has some 150,000 clones, with roughly 80% found just once. CDR3 length: 13 amino acids. Per the germline V gene, CDR1 is SQVTM and CDR2 is ANQGSEA. V gave up 4 bases and J gave up 2 bases; unmatched junction bases: 5. Material: PBMCs. The receptor was isolated from a man in his forties in good health and CMV-seropositive. The chain couples TRBV29-1 to TRBJ2-7; 7 bases line up with TRBD1. The chain's CDR3 is CSVARTGAYEQYF. CDR3 bases: TGCAGCGTTGCGAGGACAGGAGCCTACGAGCAGTACTTC.